The 10 T cell receptor beta chains reported below all come from one sample, sequenced in a study of cytomegalovirus exposure and HLA in healthy donors. Vbeta (60) and Jbeta (13) primers were used in the PCR. TCRdb's table, derived via immunoSEQ multiplex PCR, lists solely in-frame clones and lacks some. The data hold over 200,000 clones, with roughly 85% observed a single time. The sequenced material came from PBMCs. The source is a male donor in good health and CMV-seronegative.

On this clone itself: Other nucleotide sequences from this sample produce the same CDR3. The rearrangement joins TRBV4-1 to TRBJ1-5; a possible D gene is TRBD1 (5 bases). CDR1 and CDR2 from the germline V gene are MGHRA and YSYEKL. This CDR3 comprises 13 residues. V was clipped by 3 bases and J by 3 bases, with 6 bases between them. CDR3 sequence: CASSQGLNQPQHF. DNA for the CDR3: TGCGCCAGCAGCCAGGGACTCAATCAGCCCCAGCATTTT.

Only a few counts were recorded for this clone. The chain joins TRBV19 to TRBJ2-1; 13 bases agree with TRBD2. The CDR3 has 15 residues. CDR1 LNHDA and CDR2 SQIVND come from the germline V gene (reference sequence). V gave up 5 bases and J gave up 9 bases; unmatched junction bases: 7. CDR3 nucleotides: TGTGCCAGTAGTCCCCTCCGACTAGCGGGAGGTGAGCAGTTCTTC. Translating it yields CASSPLRLAGGEQFF.

The chain employs TRBV30 and TRBJ1-2; possible D gene TRBD1, 5 bases. This CDR3 has 15 residues. From germline, CDR1 is GTSNPN and CDR2 SVGIG (reference sequence). V was shortened by 3 bases and J by 5 bases, with 19 bases between the two germline ends. Here the CDR3 reads CAWSWWQGNGYGYTF. The CDR3 nucleotides read TGTGCCTGGAGCTGGTGGCAGGGCAACGGATATGGCTACACCTTC.

The V and J genes are TRBV7-9 and TRBJ1-2, with TRBD1 matching 8 bases. There are 14 residues in the CDR3. V shed 4 bases, J shed 4 bases, and the junction held 5 bases outside the gene matches. CDR1 SEHNR and CDR2 FQNEAQ come from the germline V gene (reference sequence). The CDR3 sequence: CASSSRQGSYGYTF. CDR3 in DNA: TGTGCCAGCAGCTCTCGACAGGGGAGCTATGGCTACACCTTC.

The chain uses TRBV27 and TRBJ2-3; 8 nucleotides agree with TRBD1. The CDR3 spans 15 residues. Unmatched junction bases numbered 5, after V lost 5 bases and J lost 1 base. The germline gives CDR1 MNHEY, CDR2 SMNVEV (reference sequence). DNA for the CDR3: TGTGCCAGCAGTAGAGACAGGGGCGGCACAGATACGCAGTATTTT. It encodes CASSRDRGGTDTQYF.

V gene TRBV7-2 combines with J gene TRBJ1-4, with a weak D call TRBD1 (6 bases). This CDR3 is built from 16 residues. Germline V gene lookup returns CDR1 SGHTA and CDR2 FQGNSA. Trimming removed 1 base at V and 6 bases at J, with 15 bases between. Here the CDR3 reads CASSLGGLGQYEKLFF. The CDR3 DNA reads TGTGCCAGCAGCTTAGGGGGCCTAGGACAGTATGAAAAACTGTTTTTT.

The chain carries TRBV6-5 and TRBJ1-2, with a tentative D call TRBD1 (6 bases). The CDR3 is made up of 13 amino acids. V gave up 6 bases and J gave up 2 bases, with 10 bases separating them. Germline V gene data show CDR1 as MNHEY and CDR2 as SVGAGI. The CDR3 is CASRYGQNYGYTF. The CDR3 DNA reads TGTGCCAGCAGATACGGACAGAACTATGGCTACACCTTC.

This rearrangement joins TRBV30 to TRBJ1-1; 8 bases align to TRBD1. In germline, CDR1 is GTSNPN, CDR2 SVGIG (reference sequence). V gave up 0 bases and J gave up 2 bases; unmatched junction bases: 2. CDR3 length: 14 amino acids. The CDR3, as DNA: TGTGCCTGGAGTGTAGACAGGGGAAACACTGAAGCTTTCTTT. Its protein product is CAWSVDRGNTEAFF. The full variable domain, its missing parts supplied by reference TRBV30 and TRBJ1-1, is SQTIHQWPATLVQPVGSPLSLECTVEGTSNPNLYWYRQAAGRGLQLLFYSVGIGQISSEVPQNLSASRPQDRQFILSSKKLLLSDSGFYLCAWSVDRGNTEAFFGQGTRLTVV.

V gene TRBV7-7 combines with J gene TRBJ1-5; the D is unclear. The CDR3 length is 16 residues. Trimming cost V 1 base and J 0 bases, with 10 bases left between them. CDR1 and CDR2 from the germline V gene are SSHAT and FNYEAQ (reference sequence). CDR3 sequence: CASSLGVGGSNQPQHF. CDR3 sequence (DNA): TGTGCCAGCAGCTTAGGAGTGGGAGGTAGCAATCAGCCCCAGCATTTT.

The rearrangement joins TRBV9 to TRBJ2-7, with a weak D call TRBD1 (6 bases). The V end was cut by 0 bases, the J end by 2 bases, with 9 bases between. This CDR3 contains 14 residues. CDR1 SGDLS and CDR2 YYNGEE come from the germline V gene. As DNA, the CDR3 is TGTGCCAGCAGCGTAGGACAGGTCGCCTACGAGCAGTACTTC. Translated, it gives CASSVGQVAYEQYF.